This T cell receptor (beta chain) is drawn from a study of OX40 agonist ivuxolimab in advanced cancers. In the study overall: Partial responses were seen in three patients, one with hepatocellular carcinoma and two with cutaneous melanoma.

Produced via immunoSEQ multiplex PCR; TCRdb's table is partial and in-frame only. This sample has roughly 75,000 clones, with more than 70% found just once. CDR1 and CDR2 (germline): GTSNPN, SVGIG (reference sequence). V lost 0 bases, J lost 6 bases, and 9 bases lay in between. The CDR3 totals 13 residues. The source of this sequence is an adult with an advanced solid tumor such as melanoma, head and neck, liver or kidney cancer. The rearrangement links TRBV30 to TRBJ1-5, with D unclear. The specimen was CD4+ or CD8+ T cells sorted from blood, collected in a trial of the OX40 agonist ivuxolimab. CDR3 sequence: CAWSVPQSQPQHF. CDR3 coding DNA: TGTGCCTGGAGTGTCCCCCAATCTCAGCCCCAGCATTTT.